The 14 T cell receptor beta chains below were found in one sample sequenced in a study of blood T cell repertoires in COVID-19. The table came from immunoSEQ multiplex PCR; TCRdb's copy has only in-frame clones and leaves some out. Of under 150,000 clones listed, 80% to 85% are singletons. Sequences were obtained from PBMCs or T cells enriched from blood (not recorded which). Source of these receptors: a man in his thirties or forties who had recovered from COVID-19.

The V and J genes are TRBV11-2 and TRBJ1-2, with a possible D match to TRBD1 (5 bases). CDR3 length: 13 amino acids. Trimming took 5 bases from V and 8 from J, leaving 15 bases between them. From germline, CDR1 is SGHAT and CDR2 FQNNGV. CDR3 region: CASSVQASEGYTF. DNA of the CDR3: TGTGCCAGCAGCGTACAGGCTTCGGAGGGCTACACCTTC. The entire variable domain, with the rest obtained from reference TRBV11-2 and TRBJ1-2, is as follows: EAGVAQSPRYKIIEKRQSVAFWCNPISGHATLYWYQQILGQGPKLLIQFQNNGVVDDSQLPKDRFSAERLKGVDSTLKIQPAKLEDSAVYLCASSVQASEGYTFGSGTRLTVV.

V and J are TRBV2 and TRBJ1-3; D call uncertain. Germline V CDR1 and CDR2: SNHLY, FYNNEI. The CDR3 has 14 residues. Trimming pared 8 bases from V and 1 base from J, leaving 12 bases between. CDR3 nucleotides: TGTGCCAGCGGCGGCGTCCATTCTGGAAACACCATATATTTT. Its protein is CASGGVHSGNTIYF.

For this clone: The sample carries other DNA sequences with the same CDR3. This chain links TRBV10-1 with TRBJ1-1; unclear D gene. Trimming removed 5 bases from V and 0 bases from J, with 7 bases in between. Germline assignment: CDR1 WNHNN and CDR2 SYGVQD (reference sequence). This CDR3 has 13 amino acids. CDR3 DNA: TGCGCCAGCAGTACGGGGATGAACACTGAAGCTTTCTTT. Its translation is CASSTGMNTEAFF.

The rearrangement links TRBV12-5 to TRBJ1-1; the match to TRBD1 covers 8 bases. The CDR3 is 13 amino acids. Trimming at V came to 6 bases and at J to 5 bases, leaving 5 bases not matched to a gene. Looked up from germline, CDR1 is LGHNT and CDR2 is FRNRAP. Here the CDR3 reads CASGAGGGTEAFF. CDR3 DNA: TGTGCTAGTGGCGCAGGGGGCGGGACTGAAGCTTTCTTT.

This chain links TRBV2 with TRBJ1-1, with 7 bases fitting TRBD1. Germline CDR1 reads SNHLY; CDR2 reads FYNNEI. The CDR3 sequence is 14 residues long. V dropped 3 bases and J dropped 1; count of bases not matched to a gene: 2. CDR3 sequence reads: CASSETGRNTEAFF. CDR3 nucleotides: TGTGCCAGCAGTGAGACAGGGCGGAACACTGAAGCTTTCTTT.

Only one count was recorded for this clone. This sequence joins TRBV2 and TRBJ2-5; no clear D gene. The germline V gene encodes CDR1 SNHLY and CDR2 FYNNEI. Trimming removed 9 bases from V and 1 base from J, with 9 bases in between. The CDR3 length is 12 residues. CDR3 coding DNA: TGTGCCAGTGTATGGCTCCAAGAGACCCAGTACTTC. Translating it yields CASVWLQETQYF.

J is TRBJ2-5 and V is TRBV7-2, with D uncertain. Germline CDR1 and CDR2: SGHTA and FQGNSA. The CDR3 consists of 14 residues. V lost 7 bases and J 2 bases, leaving 14 bases between the germline ends. Written as DNA, the CDR3 is TGTGCCAGCACTCAAACACGGGTTCAAGAGACCCAGTACTTC. Protein product: CASTQTRVQETQYF.

In its sample, this clone was seen many times. This sequence joins TRBV3-1 (or the pseudogene TRBV3-2) and TRBJ2-1, with 10 bases that match TRBD1. Germline assignment: CDR1 LGHDT and CDR2 YNNKEL (reference sequence). V trimming: 1 base; J trimming: 1 base; junction bases outside the gene matches: 4. The CDR3 is 17 residues long. The CDR3 nucleotides read TGTGCCAGCAGCCAAGGGCTGGGACAGGGGTCCTACAATGAGCAGTTCTTC. Encoded protein: CASSQGLGQGSYNEQFF.

This chain links TRBV6-1 with TRBJ2-7; the D gene is possibly TRBD2 (5 bases). Between the trimmed V and J ends, which lost 2 bases and 2 bases, there was a span of 19 bases. This CDR3 region has 17 residues. Germline V gene data show CDR1 as MNHNS and CDR2 as SASEGT. Here the CDR3 DNA reads TGTGCCAGCAGTGAATCGGGGATTTTAGCGAGTGCCTACGAGCAGTACGTC. The encoded protein is CASSESGILASAYEQYV.

CDR3 protein: CASSLGTGLNQPQHF. CDR3 coding DNA: TGTGCCAGCAGCTTGGGGACAGGATTGAATCAGCCCCAGCATTTT. J is TRBJ1-5 and V is TRBV5-4; TRBD1 matches 7 bases. This CDR3 is built from 15 residues. After removal of 0 bases from V and 4 bases from J, the junction contained 4 bases not matched to a gene. Germline values: CDR1 SGHNT, CDR2 YYREEE (reference sequence).

The chain recombines TRBV30 with TRBJ2-1; TRBD2 matches at 9 bases. Unmatched junction bases numbered 5, after V lost 3 bases and J lost 8 bases. The CDR3 totals 13 residues. Per the germline V gene, CDR1 is GTSNPN and CDR2 is SVGIG (reference sequence). CDR3 in DNA: TGTGCCTGGAGGGGACTAGCTGGCGATGAGCAGTTCTTC. Translating it yields CAWRGLAGDEQFF.

The CDR3 coding sequence is TGCAGCGTTGTGACAGGCCGGTCCTACGAGCAGTACTTC. Its translation is CSVVTGRSYEQYF. This chain links TRBV29-1 with TRBJ2-7, with a weak D call TRBD1 (6 bases). With 4 bases removed from V and 1 base from J, the gap between germline ends came to 11 bases. The germline V gene has CDR1 SQVTM and CDR2 ANQGSEA. This CDR3 has 13 amino acids.

This clone has just a few counts. The chain links TRBV2 to TRBJ2-1, with TRBD2 identical over 10 bases. The CDR3 covers 13 residues. J lost 7 bases, V lost 7 bases, and 4 bases had no gene match. Looked up from germline, CDR1 is SNHLY and CDR2 is FYNNEI. CDR3 residues: CASTSGGANEQFF. CDR3 sequence (DNA): TGTGCCAGCACGAGCGGGGGGGCGAATGAGCAGTTCTTC.

The genes are TRBV7-8 and TRBJ1-6; maybe TRBD1 (6 bases). Germline V gene sequence: CDR1 SGHVS, CDR2 FQNEAQ. The CDR3 loop spans 18 amino acids. Trimming pared 1 base from V and 1 base from J, leaving 14 bases between. CDR3 amino acids: CASSLVGGGSSYNSPLHF. The CDR3 DNA reads as TGTGCCAGCAGCTTAGTAGGGGGGGGAAGTTCCTATAATTCACCCCTCCACTTT.